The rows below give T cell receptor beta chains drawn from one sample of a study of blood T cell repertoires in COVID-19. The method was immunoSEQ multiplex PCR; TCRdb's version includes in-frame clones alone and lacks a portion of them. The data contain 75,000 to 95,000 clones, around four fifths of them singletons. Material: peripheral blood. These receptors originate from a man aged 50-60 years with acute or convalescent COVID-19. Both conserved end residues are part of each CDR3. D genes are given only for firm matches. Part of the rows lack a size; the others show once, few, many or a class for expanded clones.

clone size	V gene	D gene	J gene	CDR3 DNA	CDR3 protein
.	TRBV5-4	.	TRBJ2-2	TGTGCCAGCAGCTCGGACAGCCAATACACCGGGGAGCTGTTTTTT	CASSSDSQYTGELFF
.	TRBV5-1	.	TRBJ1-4	TGCGCCAGCACCGAGCTACCGGGGGTTGGGGAAAAACTGTTTTTT	CASTELPGVGEKLFF
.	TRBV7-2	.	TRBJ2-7	TGTGCCAGCACCACCCCCCCGGCCTACGAGCAGTACTTC	CASTTPPAYEQYF
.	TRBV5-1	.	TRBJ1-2	TGCGCCAGCAGCCTAACGGGGGGTGGCTACACCTTC	CASSLTGGGYTF
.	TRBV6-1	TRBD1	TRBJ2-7	TGTGCCAGCAGTGAAGGGGACAGCTCCTACGAGCAGTACTTC	CASSEGDSSYEQYF
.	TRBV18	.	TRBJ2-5	TGTGCCAGCTCACCTCCAGTCCAAGAGACCCAGTACTTC	CASSPPVQETQYF
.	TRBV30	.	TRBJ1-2	TGTGCCTGGAGGAGGCAGGGTGCGGATGGCTACACCTTC	CAWRRQGADGYTF
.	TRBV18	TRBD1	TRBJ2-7	TGTGCCAGCTCCCAAGGACAGGGGGACTACGAGCAGTACTTC	CASSQGQGDYEQYF
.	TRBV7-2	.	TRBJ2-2	TGTGCCAGCAGCTTAAGGCAGGGAGGCACCGGGGAGCTGTTTTTT	CASSLRQGGTGELFF
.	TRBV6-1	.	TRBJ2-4	TGTGCCAGCAGTCAAGCCAGAGGGCTCGTGGCCAAAAACATTCAGTACTTC	CASSQARGLVAKNIQYF
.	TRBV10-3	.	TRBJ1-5	TGTGCCATCAGTGAGTCGGGCGGGGGGAATCAGCCCCAGCATTTT	CAISESGGGNQPQHF
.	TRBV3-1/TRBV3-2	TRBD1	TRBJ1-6	TGTGCCAGCAGCCAAGCAAGGGGGCGCTCCTATAATTCACCCCTCCACTTT	CASSQARGRSYNSPLHF
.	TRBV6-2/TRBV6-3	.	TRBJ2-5	TGTGCCAGCAGCCCCCTTCTAGGAGAGACCCAGTACTTC	CASSPLLGETQYF
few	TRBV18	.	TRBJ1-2	TGTGCCAGCTCGCCCGGAGGGGCTGGCTACACCTTC	CASSPGGAGYTF
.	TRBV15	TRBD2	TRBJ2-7	TGTGCCACCAGCACAACTAGCGGGGGGGACGAGCAGTACTTC	CATSTTSGGDEQYF
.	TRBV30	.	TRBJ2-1	TGTGCCTGGGACCGGGATTCCTACAATGAGCAGTTCTTC	CAWDRDSYNEQFF
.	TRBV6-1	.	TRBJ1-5	TGTGCCAGCAGTGAGAGACAGTCATATAGCAATCAGCCCCAGCATTTT	CASSERQSYSNQPQHF
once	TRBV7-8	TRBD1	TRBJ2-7	TGTGCCAGCAGCCTTCAGACAGGGTCGGCCTACGAGCAGTACTTC	CASSLQTGSAYEQYF
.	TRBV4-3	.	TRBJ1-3	TGCGCCAGCAGCCAAGATTCAGGACTCGCAGGAAACACCATATATTTT	CASSQDSGLAGNTIYF
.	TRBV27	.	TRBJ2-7	TGTGCCAGCAGTTGGGGACATCTCTACGAGCAGTACTTC	CASSWGHLYEQYF
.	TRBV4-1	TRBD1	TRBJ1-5	TGCGCCAGCAGCCAGTCTACGGGACAGGGCGGCAATCAGCCCCAGCATTTT	CASSQSTGQGGNQPQHF
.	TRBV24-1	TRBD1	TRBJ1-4	TGTGCCACCAGTGACCCGGGACAGGGTGATGAAAAACTGTTTTTT	CATSDPGQGDEKLFF
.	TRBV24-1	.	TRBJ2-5	TGTGCCACCAGTGGGGGGCCGCAGGAGACCCAGTACTTC	CATSGGPQETQYF
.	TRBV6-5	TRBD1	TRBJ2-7	TGTGCCAGCAGTTGGGACAGGGTGGCTTCCGAGCAGTACTTC	CASSWDRVASEQYF
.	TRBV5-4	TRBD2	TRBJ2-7	TGTGCCAGCAGCTTGGTCAGCGGGGGAAGAGAGCAGTACTTC	CASSLVSGGREQYF
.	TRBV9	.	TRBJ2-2	TGTGCCAGCAGCCCTATACGAGAGGAGCTGTTTTTT	CASSPIREELFF
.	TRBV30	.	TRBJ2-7	TGTGCCTGGAGTCCGTTGGCAGTTATTACACCTTCCTACGAGCAGTACTTC	CAWSPLAVITPSYEQYF
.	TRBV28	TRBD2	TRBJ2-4	TGTGCCAGCAGTTCTAGCGGGGGGTCGGACATTCAGTACTTC	CASSSSGGSDIQYF
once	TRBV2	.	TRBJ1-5	TGTGCCAGCAGAAATTACAATCAGCCCCAGCATTTT	CASRNYNQPQHF
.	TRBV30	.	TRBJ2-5	TGTGCCTGGAGTGTGAGGCTGAGGGAGACCCAGTACTTC	CAWSVRLRETQYF
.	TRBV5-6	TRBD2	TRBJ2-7	TGTGCCAGCAGCACACTAGCGGGAGACCCCTACGAGCAGTACTTC	CASSTLAGDPYEQYF
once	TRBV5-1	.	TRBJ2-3	TGCGCCAGCAGCTTGGACCGGGATACGCAGTATTTT	CASSLDRDTQYF
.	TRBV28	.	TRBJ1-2	TGTGCCAGCAGTTACCCCGGTACGGGTGGCTACACCTTC	CASSYPGTGGYTF
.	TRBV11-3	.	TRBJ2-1	TGTGCCAGCAGCCCAGGAGGGTCCTACAATGAGCAGTTCTTC	CASSPGGSYNEQFF
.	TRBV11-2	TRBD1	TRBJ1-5	TGTGCCAGCAGCTTAGGGCCAGGGGGCATTCAGCCCCAGCATTTT	CASSLGPGGIQPQHF
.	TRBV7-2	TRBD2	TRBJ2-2	TGTGCCAGCAGCTTAGTTTCGGGGGGAGACACCGGGGAGCTGTTTTTT	CASSLVSGGDTGELFF
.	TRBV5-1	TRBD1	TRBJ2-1	TGCGCCAGCAGCTTATGGCAGGGGGTAAATAATGAGCAGTTCTTC	CASSLWQGVNNEQFF
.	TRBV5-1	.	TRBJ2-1	TGCGCCAGCTCACCCGAGCTTGGAGATGAGCAGTTCTTC	CASSPELGDEQFF
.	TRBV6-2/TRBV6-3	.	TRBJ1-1	TGTGCCAGCAGCCCGGGGGGGGGCGGTGAAGCTTTCTTT	CASSPGGGGEAFF
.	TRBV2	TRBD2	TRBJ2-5	TGTGCCAGCAGTGAAGCGCTTGTCCTAGCGGGGATACAAGAGACCCAGTACTTC	CASSEALVLAGIQETQYF
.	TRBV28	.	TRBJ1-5	TGTGCCAGCAGTTTGGGAGGTGGCAATCAGCCCCAGCATTTT	CASSLGGGNQPQHF
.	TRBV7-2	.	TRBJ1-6	TGTGCCAGCAGCTTACGGGAGACTAATAATTCACCCCTCCACTTT	CASSLRETNNSPLHF
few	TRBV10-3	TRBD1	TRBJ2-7	TGTGCCATCAGCAGGGACAGGTTCTACGAGCAGTACTTC	CAISRDRFYEQYF
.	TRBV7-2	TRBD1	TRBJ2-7	TGTGCCAGCAGCCTCCAGGACAGGGGCGAGCAGTACTTC	CASSLQDRGEQYF
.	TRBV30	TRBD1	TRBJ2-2	TGTGCCTGGGGTCGACAGGGGAACACCGGGGAGCTGTTTTTT	CAWGRQGNTGELFF
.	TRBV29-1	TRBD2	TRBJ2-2	TGCAGCGTTGAATCTCGGCTAGCGGGCGCATGGACCGGGGAGCTGTTTTTT	CSVESRLAGAWTGELFF
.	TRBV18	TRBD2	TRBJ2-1	TGTGCCAGCTCACCTTCGAGCGGGAGGGCCGGCAATGAGCAGTTCTTC	CASSPSSGRAGNEQFF
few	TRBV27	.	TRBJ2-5	TGTGCCAGCAGTTCCCAAGCGGAAAAGACCCAGTACTTC	CASSSQAEKTQYF
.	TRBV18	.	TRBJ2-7	TGTGCCAGCTCACCACCCGGGACTGCCCTCTCCTACGAGCAGTACTTC	CASSPPGTALSYEQYF
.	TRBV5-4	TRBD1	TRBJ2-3	TGTGCCAGCAGCTTGGGCCTAGGGGGCAGTACAGATACGCAGTATTTT	CASSLGLGGSTDTQYF
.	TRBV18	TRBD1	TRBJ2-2	TGTGCCAGCTCACGGACAGGGAACACCGGGGAGCTGTTTTTT	CASSRTGNTGELFF
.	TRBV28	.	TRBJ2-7	TGTGCCAGCAGTTCCTCCCTCGAGCAGTACTTC	CASSSSLEQYF